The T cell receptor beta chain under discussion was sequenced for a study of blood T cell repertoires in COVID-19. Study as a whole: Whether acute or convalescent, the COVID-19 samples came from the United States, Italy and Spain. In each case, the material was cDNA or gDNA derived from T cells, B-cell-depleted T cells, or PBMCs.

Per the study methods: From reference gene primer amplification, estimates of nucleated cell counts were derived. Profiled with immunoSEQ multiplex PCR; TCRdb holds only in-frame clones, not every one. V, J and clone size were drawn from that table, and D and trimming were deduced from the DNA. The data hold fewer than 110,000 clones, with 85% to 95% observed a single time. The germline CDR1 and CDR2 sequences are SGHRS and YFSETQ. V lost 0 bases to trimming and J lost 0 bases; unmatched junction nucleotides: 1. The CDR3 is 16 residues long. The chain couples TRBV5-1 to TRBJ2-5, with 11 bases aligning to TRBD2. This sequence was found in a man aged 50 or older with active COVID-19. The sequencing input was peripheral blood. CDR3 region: CASSLGLAGHQETQYF. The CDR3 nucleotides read TGCGCCAGCAGCTTGGGACTAGCGGGGCACCAAGAGACCCAGTACTTC.